A selection of T cell receptor beta chains follows, all from one sample in a study of T cells in Graves' hyperthyroidism and ophthalmopathy. Using its own MiXCR run on the multiplex PCR reads, TCRdb lists one record per CDR3 protein. The sample shows roughly 840,000 distinct CDR3 sequences, approximately 40% of them seen only once. The sequencing input was blood. These receptors were taken from a man aged 18 to 35 with Graves' hyperthyroidism. Each CDR3 is given with its conserved first and last residue. A D gene is named only where the DNA matches it firmly. Size is stated for part of the rows, as once, few or many counts, or as a class when the clone is expanded.

clone_size: .
j_call: TRBJ1-5
v_call: TRBV6-2/TRBV6-3
d_call: .
cdr3_nt: TGTGCCAGCAGTTACTCGAGTGGCGGGAGCAACAATCAGCCCCAGCATTTT
cdr3_aa: CASSYSSGGSNNQPQHF

clone_size: .
j_call: TRBJ2-5
v_call: TRBV9
d_call: TRBD2
cdr3_nt: TGTGCCAGCGGTGATAGCGGGAGGGCCATGGAGACCCAGTACTTC
cdr3_aa: CASGDSGRAMETQYF

clone_size: few
j_call: TRBJ2-7
v_call: TRBV20-1
d_call: TRBD2
cdr3_nt: TGCAGTGCTAGAGGGTTAGCGGGAGGAGGCCGGGAGCAGTACTTC
cdr3_aa: CSARGLAGGGREQYF

clone_size: .
j_call: TRBJ2-2
v_call: TRBV20-1
d_call: .
cdr3_nt: TGCAGTGCTAGAGATCTCACCCGCCTGGGTGGCGGGGAGCTGTTTTTT
cdr3_aa: CSARDLTRLGGGELFF

clone_size: .
j_call: TRBJ1-5
v_call: TRBV29-1
d_call: .
cdr3_nt: TGCAGCGTTGAAGGACAGGCCAAAGAGACCCAGCATTTT
cdr3_aa: CSVEGQAKETQHF

clone_size: .
j_call: TRBJ2-7
v_call: TRBV5-1
d_call: .
cdr3_nt: TGCGCCAGCAGCTTGGTGGGGGCCACCTACGAGCAGTACTTC
cdr3_aa: CASSLVGATYEQYF

clone_size: many
j_call: TRBJ1-2
v_call: TRBV20-1
d_call: .
cdr3_nt: TGCAGTGCTGACGGGGATGGCTACACCTTC
cdr3_aa: CSADGDGYTF

clone_size: .
j_call: TRBJ2-7
v_call: TRBV10-3
d_call: TRBD2
cdr3_nt: TGTGCCATCAGTGATGGGACTAGCGGATACGAGCAGTACTTC
cdr3_aa: CAISDGTSGYEQYF

clone_size: many
j_call: TRBJ2-2
v_call: TRBV29-1
d_call: .
cdr3_nt: TGCAGCGTTTATTGGACCGGGGAGCTGTTTTTT
cdr3_aa: CSVYWTGELFF

clone_size: few
j_call: TRBJ1-5
v_call: TRBV4-3
d_call: .
cdr3_nt: TGCGCCAGCAGCCAGGGAACAGGTTACAATCAGCCCCAGCATTTT
cdr3_aa: CASSQGTGYNQPQHF

clone_size: .
j_call: TRBJ2-7
v_call: TRBV5-1
d_call: TRBD1
cdr3_nt: TGCGCCAGCAGCTTGGTAGACAGGGCGTACGAGCAGCACTTC
cdr3_aa: CASSLVDRAYEQHF

clone_size: .
j_call: TRBJ2-5
v_call: TRBV7-6
d_call: .
cdr3_nt: TGTGCCAGCATTGAGGGACCGTACCAAGAGACCCAGTACTTC
cdr3_aa: CASIEGPYQETQYF

clone_size: .
j_call: TRBJ2-2
v_call: TRBV14
d_call: .
cdr3_nt: TGTGCCAGCAGCATCGTTCCAGGGTACGACACCGGGGAGCTGTTTTTT
cdr3_aa: CASSIVPGYDTGELFF

clone_size: many
j_call: TRBJ2-7
v_call: TRBV7-3
d_call: .
cdr3_nt: TGTGCCAGCCTGCTCTACGAGCAGTACTTC
cdr3_aa: CASLLYEQYF

clone_size: many
j_call: TRBJ2-5
v_call: TRBV5-6
d_call: .
cdr3_nt: TGTGCCAGCAGCTTGGTGGCGCGGGACAGCAAAGAGACCCAGTACTTC
cdr3_aa: CASSLVARDSKETQYF

clone_size: many
j_call: TRBJ2-2
v_call: TRBV29-1
d_call: .
cdr3_nt: TGCAGCGTCCCCGATAGGGCGACCGGGGAGCTGTTTTTT
cdr3_aa: CSVPDRATGELFF

clone_size: many
j_call: TRBJ1-2
v_call: TRBV7-9
d_call: .
cdr3_nt: TGTGCCAGCAGCTTAACGGCTTACACCTATGGCTACACCTTC
cdr3_aa: CASSLTAYTYGYTF

clone_size: .
j_call: TRBJ1-4
v_call: TRBV7-9
d_call: TRBD1
cdr3_nt: TGTGCCAGCTCACCTCCCGGGACAGCTAATGAAAAACTGTTTTTT
cdr3_aa: CASSPPGTANEKLFF

clone_size: .
j_call: TRBJ2-5
v_call: TRBV20-1
d_call: .
cdr3_nt: TGCAGTGCCCCCCAAAAAGAGACCCAGTACTTC
cdr3_aa: CSAPQKETQYF

clone_size: .
j_call: TRBJ2-7
v_call: TRBV5-1
d_call: .
cdr3_nt: TGCGCCAGCAGCTTTTACCCGAACGGGGACGAGCAGTACTTC
cdr3_aa: CASSFYPNGDEQYF

clone_size: once
j_call: TRBJ1-2
v_call: TRBV7-8
d_call: .
cdr3_nt: TGTGCCAGCAGCTTGATGGTTAACTATGGCTACACCTTC
cdr3_aa: CASSLMVNYGYTF

clone_size: .
j_call: TRBJ1-1
v_call: TRBV6-5
d_call: .
cdr3_nt: TGTGCCAGCAGTTACTCCCCTGTGAGTGAAGCTTTCTTT
cdr3_aa: CASSYSPVSEAFF

clone_size: .
j_call: TRBJ2-7
v_call: TRBV29-1
d_call: TRBD1
cdr3_nt: TGCAGCGTTGCGACAGGGGTGTCCTACGAGCAGTACTTC
cdr3_aa: CSVATGVSYEQYF

clone_size: many
j_call: TRBJ2-2
v_call: TRBV24-1
d_call: .
cdr3_nt: TGTGCCACCAGTGATAACAGGGAAGTGAAGGAGCTGTTTTTT
cdr3_aa: CATSDNREVKELFF

clone_size: few
j_call: TRBJ2-5
v_call: TRBV6-1
d_call: .
cdr3_nt: TGTGCCAGCAGTGAATGGGGCGGTAAAGAGACCCAGTACTTC
cdr3_aa: CASSEWGGKETQYF

clone_size: .
j_call: TRBJ1-2
v_call: TRBV19
d_call: .
cdr3_nt: TGTGCCAGTACCCCCCTGGGGCAGGGGAGGAGATTTCATGGCTACACCTTC
cdr3_aa: CASTPLGQGRRFHGYTF

clone_size: .
j_call: TRBJ1-5
v_call: TRBV20-1
d_call: TRBD1
cdr3_nt: TGCAGTGCTAGAGCCTTCAGGGGGAGCAATCAGCCCCAGCATTTT
cdr3_aa: CSARAFRGSNQPQHF

clone_size: many
j_call: TRBJ1-1
v_call: TRBV15
d_call: .
cdr3_nt: TGTGCCACCAGCTCCGGAGGAGGGTTGGCTTTCTTT
cdr3_aa: CATSSGGGLAFF

clone_size: many
j_call: TRBJ1-1
v_call: TRBV29-1
d_call: .
cdr3_nt: TGCAGCGTTGAACTTGACAAAATGAACACTGAAGCTTTCTTT
cdr3_aa: CSVELDKMNTEAFF

clone_size: many
j_call: TRBJ1-2
v_call: TRBV2
d_call: TRBD1
cdr3_nt: TGTGCCAGCAGGATCCTAACAGGGGATGGCTACACCTTC
cdr3_aa: CASRILTGDGYTF

clone_size: many
j_call: TRBJ1-5
v_call: TRBV9
d_call: TRBD1
cdr3_nt: TGTGCCAGCAGCGCCGGGACAGACTATCAGCCCCAGCATTTT
cdr3_aa: CASSAGTDYQPQHF

clone_size: many
j_call: TRBJ2-6
v_call: TRBV6-5
d_call: .
cdr3_nt: TGTGCCAGCAGTTACGCTGGGGCCAACGTCCTGACTTTC
cdr3_aa: CASSYAGANVLTF